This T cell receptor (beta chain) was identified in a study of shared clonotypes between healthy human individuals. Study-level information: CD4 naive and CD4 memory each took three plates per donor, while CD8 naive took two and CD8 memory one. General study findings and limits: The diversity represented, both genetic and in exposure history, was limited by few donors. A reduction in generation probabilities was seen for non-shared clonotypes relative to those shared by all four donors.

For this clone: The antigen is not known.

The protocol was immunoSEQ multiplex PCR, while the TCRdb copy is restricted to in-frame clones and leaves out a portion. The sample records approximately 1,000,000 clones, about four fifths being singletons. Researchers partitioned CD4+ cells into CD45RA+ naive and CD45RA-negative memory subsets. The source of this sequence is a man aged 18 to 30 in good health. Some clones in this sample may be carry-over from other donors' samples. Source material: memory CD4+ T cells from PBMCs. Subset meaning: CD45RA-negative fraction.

This CDR3 is CASSSWDRYEQYF. DNA of the CDR3: TGTGCCAGCAGCTCATGGGACAGATACGAGCAGTACTTC. The chain has TRBV5-6 and TRBJ2-7; 7 bases agree with TRBD1. V trimming: 3 bases; J trimming: 4 bases; junction bases outside the gene matches: 4. This CDR3 contains 13 residues. Germline V gene sequence: CDR1 SGHDT, CDR2 YYEEEE.